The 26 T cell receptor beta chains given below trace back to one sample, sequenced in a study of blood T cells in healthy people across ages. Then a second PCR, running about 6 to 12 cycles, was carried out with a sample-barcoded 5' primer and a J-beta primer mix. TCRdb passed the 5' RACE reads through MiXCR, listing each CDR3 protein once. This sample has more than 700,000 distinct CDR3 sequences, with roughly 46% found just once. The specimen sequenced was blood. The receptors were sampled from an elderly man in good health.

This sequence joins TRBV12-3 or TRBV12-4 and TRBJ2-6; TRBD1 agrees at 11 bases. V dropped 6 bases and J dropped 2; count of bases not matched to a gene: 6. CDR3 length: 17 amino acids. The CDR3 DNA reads TGTGCCAGCAGCCCTGGACAGGGGGCCGCTGGGGCCAACGTCCTGACTTTC. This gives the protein CASSPGQGAAGANVLTF.

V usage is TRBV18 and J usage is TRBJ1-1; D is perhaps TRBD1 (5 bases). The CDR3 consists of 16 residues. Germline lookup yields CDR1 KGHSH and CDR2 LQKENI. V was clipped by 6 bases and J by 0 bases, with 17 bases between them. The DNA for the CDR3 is TGTGCCAGCTCGCCTTCCGTCGAACAGGTGAACACTGAAGCTTTCTTT. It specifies CASSPSVEQVNTEAFF.

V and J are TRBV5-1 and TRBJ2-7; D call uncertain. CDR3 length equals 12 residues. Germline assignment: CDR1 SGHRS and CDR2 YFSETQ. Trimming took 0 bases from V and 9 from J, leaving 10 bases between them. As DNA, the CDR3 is TGCGCCAGCAGCTTGGCCGTGGGCGGGCAGTACTTC. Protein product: CASSLAVGGQYF.

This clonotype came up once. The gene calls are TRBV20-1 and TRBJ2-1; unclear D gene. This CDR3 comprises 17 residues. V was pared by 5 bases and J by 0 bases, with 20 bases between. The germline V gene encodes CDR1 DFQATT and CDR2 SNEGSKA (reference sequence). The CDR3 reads CSALVPPWRLSYNEQFF. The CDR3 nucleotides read TGCAGTGCTTTAGTCCCCCCCTGGCGCCTCTCCTACAATGAGCAGTTCTTC.

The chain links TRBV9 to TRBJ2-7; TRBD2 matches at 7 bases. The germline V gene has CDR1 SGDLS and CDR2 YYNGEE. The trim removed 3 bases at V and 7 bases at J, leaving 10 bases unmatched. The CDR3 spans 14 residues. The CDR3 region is CASSDGTTDNEQYF. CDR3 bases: TGTGCCAGCAGCGACGGGACTACCGACAATGAGCAGTACTTC.

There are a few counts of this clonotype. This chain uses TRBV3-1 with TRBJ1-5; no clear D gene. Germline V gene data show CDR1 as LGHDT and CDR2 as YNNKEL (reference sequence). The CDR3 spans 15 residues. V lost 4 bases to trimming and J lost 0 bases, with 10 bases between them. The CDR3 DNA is TGTGCCAGCAGCCCGGGCCCAAATAGCAATCAGCCCCAGCATTTT. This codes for CASSPGPNSNQPQHF.

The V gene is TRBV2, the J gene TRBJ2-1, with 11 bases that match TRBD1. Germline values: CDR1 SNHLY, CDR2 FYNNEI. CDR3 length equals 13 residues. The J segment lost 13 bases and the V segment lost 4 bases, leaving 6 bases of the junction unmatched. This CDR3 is CASSGTGGETQFF. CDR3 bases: TGTGCCAGCAGTGGGACAGGGGGCGAGACCCAGTTCTTC.

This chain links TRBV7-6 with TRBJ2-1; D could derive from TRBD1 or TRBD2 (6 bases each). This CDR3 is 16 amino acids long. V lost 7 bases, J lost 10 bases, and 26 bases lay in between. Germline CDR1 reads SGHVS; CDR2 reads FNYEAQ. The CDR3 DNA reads TGTGCCAGCAACCCAGGGGTAATCCGGAGGGCCGGGGAGCAGTTCTTC. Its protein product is CASNPGVIRRAGEQFF.

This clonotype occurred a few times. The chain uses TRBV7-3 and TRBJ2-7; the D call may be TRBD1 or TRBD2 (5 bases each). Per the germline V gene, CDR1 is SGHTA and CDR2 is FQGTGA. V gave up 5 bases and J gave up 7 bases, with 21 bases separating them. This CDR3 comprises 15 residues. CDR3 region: CASSALGTPGNEQYF. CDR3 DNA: TGTGCCAGCAGCGCTCTGGGGACCCCCGGCAATGAGCAGTACTTC.

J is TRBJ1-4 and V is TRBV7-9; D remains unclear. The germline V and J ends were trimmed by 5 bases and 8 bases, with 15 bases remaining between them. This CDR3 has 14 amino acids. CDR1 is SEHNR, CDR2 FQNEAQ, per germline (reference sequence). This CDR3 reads CASSPGSYQEKLFF. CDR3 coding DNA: TGTGCCAGCAGCCCCGGGTCTTACCAGGAAAAACTGTTTTTT.

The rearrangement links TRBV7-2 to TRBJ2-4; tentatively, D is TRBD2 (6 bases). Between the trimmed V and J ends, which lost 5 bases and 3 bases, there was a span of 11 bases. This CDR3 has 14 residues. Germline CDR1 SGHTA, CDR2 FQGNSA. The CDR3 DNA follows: TGTGCCAGCAGCGCCCTGGACTACAAAAACATTCAGTACTTC. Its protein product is CASSALDYKNIQYF.

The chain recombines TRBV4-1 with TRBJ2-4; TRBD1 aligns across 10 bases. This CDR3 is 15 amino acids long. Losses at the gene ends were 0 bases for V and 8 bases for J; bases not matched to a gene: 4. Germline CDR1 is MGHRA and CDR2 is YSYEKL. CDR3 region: CASSQDPGQGYIQYF. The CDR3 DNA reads TGCGCCAGCAGCCAAGACCCGGGACAGGGGTACATTCAGTACTTC.

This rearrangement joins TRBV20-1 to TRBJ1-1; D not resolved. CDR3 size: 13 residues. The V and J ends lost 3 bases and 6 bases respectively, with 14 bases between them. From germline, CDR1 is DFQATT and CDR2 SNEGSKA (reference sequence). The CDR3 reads CSARRMGLSEAFF. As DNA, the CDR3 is TGCAGTGCTAGGCGGATGGGGTTGTCTGAAGCTTTCTTT.

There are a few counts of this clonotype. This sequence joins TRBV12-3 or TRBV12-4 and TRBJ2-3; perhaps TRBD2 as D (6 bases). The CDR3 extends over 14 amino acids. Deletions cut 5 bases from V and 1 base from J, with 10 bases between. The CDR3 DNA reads TGTGCCAGCAGTGGGGCTAGCGGCACAGATACGCAGTATTTT. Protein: CASSGASGTDTQYF.

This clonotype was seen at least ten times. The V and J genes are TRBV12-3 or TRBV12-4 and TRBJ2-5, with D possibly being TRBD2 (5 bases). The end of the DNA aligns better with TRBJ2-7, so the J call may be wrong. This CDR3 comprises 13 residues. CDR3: CASSLEILDEQYF. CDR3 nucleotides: TGTGCCAGCAGTTTAGAGATACTAGACGAGCAGTACTTC.

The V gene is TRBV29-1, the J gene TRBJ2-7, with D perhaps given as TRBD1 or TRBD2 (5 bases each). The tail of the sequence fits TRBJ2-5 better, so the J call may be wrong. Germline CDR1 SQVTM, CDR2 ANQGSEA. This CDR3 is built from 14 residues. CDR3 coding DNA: TGCAGCGTGAGGGGCAGAGCGCTGGTGGAGACCCAGTACTTC. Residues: CSVRGRALVETQYF.

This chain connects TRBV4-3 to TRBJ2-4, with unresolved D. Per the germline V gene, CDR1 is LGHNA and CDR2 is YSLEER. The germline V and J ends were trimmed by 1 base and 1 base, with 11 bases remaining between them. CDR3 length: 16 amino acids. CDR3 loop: CASSQGASSAKNIQYF. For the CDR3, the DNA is TGCGCCAGCAGCCAAGGGGCGTCCTCTGCCAAAAACATTCAGTACTTC.

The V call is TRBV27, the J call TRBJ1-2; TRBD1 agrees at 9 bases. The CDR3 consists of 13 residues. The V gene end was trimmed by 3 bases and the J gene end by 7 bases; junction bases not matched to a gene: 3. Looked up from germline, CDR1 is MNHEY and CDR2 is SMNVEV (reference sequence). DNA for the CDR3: TGTGCCAGCAGTTTGGGGACAGGGCTTGGCTACACCTTC. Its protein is CASSLGTGLGYTF.

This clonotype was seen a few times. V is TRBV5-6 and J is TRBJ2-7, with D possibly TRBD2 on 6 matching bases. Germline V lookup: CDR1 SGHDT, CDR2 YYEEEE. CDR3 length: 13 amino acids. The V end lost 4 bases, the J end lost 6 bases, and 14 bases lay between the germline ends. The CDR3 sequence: CASSGAWGGEQYF. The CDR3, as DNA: TGTGCCAGCAGCGGAGCGTGGGGAGGCGAGCAGTACTTC.

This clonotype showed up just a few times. The CDR3 sequence: CASSSRDGGGTGELFF. DNA for the CDR3: TGTGCCAGCAGTTCTAGAGACGGGGGGGGCACCGGGGAGCTGTTTTTT. The V gene is TRBV27, the J gene TRBJ2-2, with 8 bases matching TRBD2. In germline, CDR1 is MNHEY, CDR2 SMNVEV (reference sequence). This CDR3 comprises 16 residues. The J segment lost 4 bases and the V segment lost 4 bases, leaving 8 bases of the junction unmatched.

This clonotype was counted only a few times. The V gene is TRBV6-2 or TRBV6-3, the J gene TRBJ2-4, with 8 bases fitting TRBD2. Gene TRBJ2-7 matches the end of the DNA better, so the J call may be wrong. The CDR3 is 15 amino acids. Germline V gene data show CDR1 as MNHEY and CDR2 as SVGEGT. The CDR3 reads CASSYDLGTSYEQYF. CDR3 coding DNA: TGTGCCAGCAGTTACGACCTCGGGACTAGTTACGAGCAGTACTTC.

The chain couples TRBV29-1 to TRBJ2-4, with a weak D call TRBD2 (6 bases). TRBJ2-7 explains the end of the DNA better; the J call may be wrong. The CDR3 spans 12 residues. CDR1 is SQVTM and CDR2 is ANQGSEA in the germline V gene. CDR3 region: CSVVWGAYEQYF. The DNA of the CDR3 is TGCAGCGTTGTTTGGGGGGCCTACGAGCAGTACTTC.

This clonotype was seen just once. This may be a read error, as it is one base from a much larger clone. The CDR3 reads CASSPGKSYEQFF. In DNA, the CDR3 is TGCGCCAGCAGCCCCGGGAAATCCTACGAGCAGTTCTTC. This chain connects TRBV10-1 to TRBJ2-1; D might be TRBD2 (5 bases). There are 13 residues in the CDR3. V was cut by 6 bases and J by 10 bases, with 16 bases left in between. CDR1 is WNHNN, CDR2 SYGVQD, per germline (reference sequence).

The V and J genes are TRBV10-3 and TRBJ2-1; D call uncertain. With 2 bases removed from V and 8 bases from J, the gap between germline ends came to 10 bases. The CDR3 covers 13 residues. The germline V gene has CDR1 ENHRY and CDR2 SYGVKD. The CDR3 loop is CAISERALDEQFF. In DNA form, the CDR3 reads TGTGCCATCAGTGAGCGGGCCCTGGATGAGCAGTTCTTC.

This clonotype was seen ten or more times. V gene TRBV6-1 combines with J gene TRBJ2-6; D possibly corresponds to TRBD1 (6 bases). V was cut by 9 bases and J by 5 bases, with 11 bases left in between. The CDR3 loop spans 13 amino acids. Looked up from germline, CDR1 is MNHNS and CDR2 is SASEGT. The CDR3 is CASRQARANVLTF. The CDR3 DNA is TGTGCCAGTCGACAGGCGCGGGCCAACGTCCTGACTTTC.

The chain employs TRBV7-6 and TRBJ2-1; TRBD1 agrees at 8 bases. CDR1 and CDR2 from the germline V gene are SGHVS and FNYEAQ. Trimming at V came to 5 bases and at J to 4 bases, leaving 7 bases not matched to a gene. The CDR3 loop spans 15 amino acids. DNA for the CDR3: TGTGCCAGCAGCGCCCGGACAGGGATGTACAATGAGCAGTTCTTC. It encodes CASSARTGMYNEQFF.